These 5 T cell receptor beta chains came from one sample sequenced in a study of shared clonotypes between healthy human individuals. Some clones are missing from TCRdb's copy, which holds only in-frame ones; the method was immunoSEQ multiplex PCR. The sample has a few million clones, about nine tenths seen once. Material for sequencing was naive CD4+ T cells from PBMCs. The subset: CD45RA+ positively selected. Source of these receptors: a man between 18 and 29 years old in good health. Some clones in this sample may be carry-over from other donors' samples.

The chain links TRBV28 to TRBJ2-1; 7 bases agree with TRBD2. The CDR3 is 13 amino acids. Germline CDR1 MDHEN, CDR2 SYDVKM. V lost 4 bases to trimming and J lost 5 bases; unmatched junction nucleotides: 2. Here the CDR3 DNA reads TGTGCCAGCAGTTCGGGACTAAACAATGAGCAGTTCTTC. Protein product: CASSSGLNNEQFF.

V gene TRBV10-3 combines with J gene TRBJ2-5; D is possibly TRBD2 (6 bases). Germline V gene sequence: CDR1 ENHRY, CDR2 SYGVKD. This CDR3 comprises 13 residues. V was pared by 4 bases and J by 7 bases, with 13 bases between. The CDR3 here is CAISVGEDGTQYF. CDR3 bases: TGTGCCATCAGTGTAGGGGAGGATGGGACCCAGTACTTC.

The chain carries TRBV5-4 and TRBJ1-1; the D is unclear. CDR3 length: 15 residues. Germline assignment: CDR1 SGHNT and CDR2 YYREEE (reference sequence). Trimming removed 0 bases from V and 0 bases from J, with 9 bases in between. The CDR3 sequence is CASSLAHNMNTEAFF. The CDR3 DNA sequence: TGTGCCAGCAGCTTGGCACACAACATGAACACTGAAGCTTTCTTT.

The V and J genes are TRBV18 and TRBJ2-3; TRBD1 is a possible D gene (5 bases). The V gene lost 4 bases and the J gene lost 4 bases, with 12 bases spanning the gap. Looked up from germline, CDR1 is KGHSH and CDR2 is LQKENI. This CDR3 has 14 amino acids. The CDR3 nucleotides read TGTGCCAGCTCACAAATCGACAGCTCAGATACGCAGTATTTT. Translated, it gives CASSQIDSSDTQYF.

V and J are TRBV13 and TRBJ2-7; 10 bases are a match to TRBD2. Germline V CDR1 and CDR2: PRHDT, FYEKMQ (reference sequence). V dropped 4 bases and J dropped 3; count of bases not matched to a gene: 9. CDR3 length equals 16 residues. CDR3 bases: TGTGCCAGCAGCTCCCGGATAAGCGGGAGGGTCTACGAGCAGTACTTC. It encodes CASSSRISGRVYEQYF.